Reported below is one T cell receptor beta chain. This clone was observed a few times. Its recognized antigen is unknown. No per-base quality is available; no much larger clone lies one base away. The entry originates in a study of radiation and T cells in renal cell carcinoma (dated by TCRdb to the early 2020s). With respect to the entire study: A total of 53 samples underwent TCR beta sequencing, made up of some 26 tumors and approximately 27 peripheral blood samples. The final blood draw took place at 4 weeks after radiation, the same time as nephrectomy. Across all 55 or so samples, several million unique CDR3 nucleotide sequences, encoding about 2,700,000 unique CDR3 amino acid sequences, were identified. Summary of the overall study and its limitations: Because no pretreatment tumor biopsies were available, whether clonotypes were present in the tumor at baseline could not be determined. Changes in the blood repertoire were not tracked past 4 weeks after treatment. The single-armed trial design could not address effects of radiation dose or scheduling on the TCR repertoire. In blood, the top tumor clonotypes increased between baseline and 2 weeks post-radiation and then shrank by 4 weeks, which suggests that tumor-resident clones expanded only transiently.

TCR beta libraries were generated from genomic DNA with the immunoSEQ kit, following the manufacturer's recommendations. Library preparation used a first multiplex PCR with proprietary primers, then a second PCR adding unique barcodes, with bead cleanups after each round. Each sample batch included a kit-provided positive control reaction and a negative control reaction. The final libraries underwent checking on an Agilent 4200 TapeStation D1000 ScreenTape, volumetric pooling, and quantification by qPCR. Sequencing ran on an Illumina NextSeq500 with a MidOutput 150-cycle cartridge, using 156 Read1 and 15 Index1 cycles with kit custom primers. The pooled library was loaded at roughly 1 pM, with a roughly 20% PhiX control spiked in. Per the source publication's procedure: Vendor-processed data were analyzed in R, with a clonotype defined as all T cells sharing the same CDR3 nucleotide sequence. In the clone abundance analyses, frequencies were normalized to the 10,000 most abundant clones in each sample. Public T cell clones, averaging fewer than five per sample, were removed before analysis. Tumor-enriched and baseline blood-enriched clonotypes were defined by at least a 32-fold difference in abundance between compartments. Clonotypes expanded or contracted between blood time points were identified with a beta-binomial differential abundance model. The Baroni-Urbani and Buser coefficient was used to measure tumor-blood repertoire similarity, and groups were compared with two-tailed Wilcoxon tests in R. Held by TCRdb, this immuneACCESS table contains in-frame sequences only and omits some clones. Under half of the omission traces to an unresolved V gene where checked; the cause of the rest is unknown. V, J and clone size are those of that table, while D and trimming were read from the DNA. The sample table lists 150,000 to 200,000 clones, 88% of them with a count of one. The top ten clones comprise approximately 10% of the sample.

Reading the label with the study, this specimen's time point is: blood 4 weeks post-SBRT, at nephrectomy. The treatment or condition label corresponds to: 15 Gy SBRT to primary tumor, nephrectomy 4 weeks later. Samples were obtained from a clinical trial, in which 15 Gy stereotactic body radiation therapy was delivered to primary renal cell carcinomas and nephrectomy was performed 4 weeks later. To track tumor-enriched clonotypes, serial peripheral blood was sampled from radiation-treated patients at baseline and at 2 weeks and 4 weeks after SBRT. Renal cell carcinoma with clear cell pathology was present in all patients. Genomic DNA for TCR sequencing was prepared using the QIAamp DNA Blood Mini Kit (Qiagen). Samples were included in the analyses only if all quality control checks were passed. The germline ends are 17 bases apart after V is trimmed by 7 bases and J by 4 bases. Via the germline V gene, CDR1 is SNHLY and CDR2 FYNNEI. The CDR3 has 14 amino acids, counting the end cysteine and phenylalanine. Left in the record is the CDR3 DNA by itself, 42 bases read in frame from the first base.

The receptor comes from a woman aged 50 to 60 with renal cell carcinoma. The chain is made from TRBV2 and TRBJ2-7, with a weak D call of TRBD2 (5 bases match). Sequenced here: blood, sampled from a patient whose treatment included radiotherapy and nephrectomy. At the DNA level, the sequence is TGTGCCAGCATACCCCGTGACGGCGGGTACGAGCAGTACTTC. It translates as CASIPRDGGYEQYF.